This record looks at one T cell receptor (beta chain) sequence and its context. Its matching antigen is unknown. One end of the junction is discordant with germline, which a read error may explain. MiXCR, run by TCRdb on the reads, gives a single entry per CDR3 protein. The sample carries around 200,000 distinct CDR3 sequences, approximately 38% recorded once. The record originates from a study of T cell repertoires in cytomegalovirus infection. CDR1 and CDR2 (germline): MNHEY, SMNVEV (reference sequence). The CDR3 extends over 11 amino acids. This specimen consisted of CD8+ T cells from cultured PBMCs, obtained from culture after CMV antigen stimulation. This clonotype originated in a human donor in good health (CMV status not recorded). Some clones in this sample may be carry-over from other donors' samples. This chain connects TRBV27 to TRBJ2-1; D not certain. As DNA, the CDR3 is TGTGCCAGCAGCTCCAACAATGAGCAGTTCTTC. Its translation is CASSSNNEQFF.